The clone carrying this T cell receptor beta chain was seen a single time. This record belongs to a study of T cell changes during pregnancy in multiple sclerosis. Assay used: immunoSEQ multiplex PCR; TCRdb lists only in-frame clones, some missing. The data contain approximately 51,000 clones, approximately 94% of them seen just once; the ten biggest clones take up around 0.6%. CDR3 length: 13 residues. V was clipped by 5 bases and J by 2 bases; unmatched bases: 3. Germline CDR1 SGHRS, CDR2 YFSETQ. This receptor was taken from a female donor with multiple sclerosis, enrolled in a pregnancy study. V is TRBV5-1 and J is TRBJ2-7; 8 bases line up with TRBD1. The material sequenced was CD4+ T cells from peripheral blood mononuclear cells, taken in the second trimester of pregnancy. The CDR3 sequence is CASSLTGAYEQYF. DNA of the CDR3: TGCGCCAGCAGTTTGACAGGGGCCTACGAGCAGTACTTC.